A single sample gave rise to the 9 T cell receptor beta chains below, sequenced in a study of identical twins. Using its own MiXCR run on the 5' RACE reads, TCRdb lists one record per CDR3 protein. Among 500,000 to 700,000 distinct CDR3 sequences listed, roughly 7.2% were seen once. This sample also belongs to another study, concerning yellow fever vaccine responses in identical twins.

The source material was PBMCs. The receptors stem from a woman aged 18-29 years in good health.

This clonotype was picked up a small number of times. The chain carries TRBV5-1 and TRBJ2-3; TRBD1 matches 10 bases. V shed 4 bases, J shed 4 bases, and the junction held 9 bases outside the gene matches. The CDR3 has 16 residues. CDR1 is SGHRS, CDR2 YFSETQ, per germline. The CDR3 DNA is TGCGCCAGCAGCGTGGGACAGGGGATATTTGCAGATACGCAGTATTTT. Encoded protein: CASSVGQGIFADTQYF. The whole variable domain, filled in from reference TRBV5-1 and TRBJ2-3, reads KAGVTQTPRYLIKTRGQQVTLSCSPISGHRSVSWYQQTPGQGLQFLFEYFSETQRNKGNFPGRFSGRQFSNSRSEMNVSTLELGDSALYLCASSVGQGIFADTQYFGPGTRLTVL.

This chain links TRBV5-1 with TRBJ2-5; D gene unclear. The CDR3 loop spans 15 amino acids. Germline V gene lookup returns CDR1 SGHRS and CDR2 YFSETQ. Trimming took 3 bases from V and 1 from J, leaving 13 bases between them. This CDR3 reads CASSSAGERQETQYF. For the CDR3, the DNA is TGCGCCAGCAGCTCCGCCGGAGAACGCCAAGAGACCCAGTACTTC.

This clonotype was counted at least ten times. The chain carries TRBV5-1 and TRBJ1-1, with a tentative D call TRBD1 (5 bases). CDR1 and CDR2 from the germline V gene are SGHRS and YFSETQ. The V end was cut by 4 bases, the J end by 6 bases, with 16 bases between. The CDR3 consists of 14 residues. As DNA, the CDR3 is TGCGCCAGCAGCGAATCAGGGTTGTTGGCTGAAGCTTTCTTT. Translated: CASSESGLLAEAFF.

This clonotype has ten or more counts. The rearrangement links TRBV7-9 to TRBJ2-1; D call uncertain. The CDR3 has 12 amino acids. Germline V gene lookup returns CDR1 SEHNR and CDR2 FQNEAQ (reference sequence). The V gene lost 1 base and the J gene lost 7 bases, with 5 bases spanning the gap. The DNA of the CDR3 is TGTGCCAGCAGCTTAGTCGTGAATGAGCAGTTCTTC. Residues: CASSLVVNEQFF.

The chain has TRBV7-9 and TRBJ2-3; 9 bases map to TRBD2. CDR1 is SEHNR, CDR2 FQNEAQ, per germline (reference sequence). With 5 bases clipped from V and 0 bases from J, the junction kept 6 bases outside the gene matches. CDR3 length: 16 residues. CDR3 region: CASSRASGVSTDTQYF. CDR3 nucleotides: TGTGCCAGCAGCCGCGCTAGCGGGGTTAGCACAGATACGCAGTATTTT.

V and J are TRBV2 and TRBJ2-1; a weak D match, TRBD1 (5 bases). The V end was cut by 5 bases, the J end by 2 bases, with 13 bases between. Germline V lookup: CDR1 SNHLY, CDR2 FYNNEI. This CDR3 comprises 15 residues. CDR3 in DNA: TGTGCCAGCAGTTTTAAAGGGGATGCCTACAATGAGCAGTTCTTC. Protein sequence: CASSFKGDAYNEQFF.

This clonotype was seen many times. This chain joins TRBV2 and TRBJ2-3; TRBD1 or TRBD2 may be the D gene (6 bases each). V was clipped by 2 bases and J by 1 base, with 10 bases between them. This CDR3 comprises 15 residues. Germline V gene data show CDR1 as SNHLY and CDR2 as FYNNEI. The CDR3 coding sequence is TGTGCCAGCAGTGAACGGGGGCGCGGCACAGATACGCAGTATTTT. This sequence encodes CASSERGRGTDTQYF.

The rearrangement links TRBV12-3 or TRBV12-4 to TRBJ2-3; 10 positions agree with TRBD2. This CDR3 has 16 residues. Unmatched junction bases numbered 9, after V lost 6 bases and J lost 3 bases. The CDR3: CASRYIAGGWTDTQYF. Here the CDR3 DNA reads TGTGCCAGCAGGTACATAGCGGGAGGTTGGACAGATACGCAGTATTTT.

The chain links TRBV5-1 to TRBJ2-1; 8 bases map to TRBD2. Germline CDR1 reads SGHRS; CDR2 reads YFSETQ. The CDR3 covers 16 residues. The trim removed 4 bases at V and 5 bases at J, leaving 11 bases unmatched. The CDR3 region is CASSPGALAGNNEQFF. Written as DNA, the CDR3 is TGCGCCAGCAGCCCGGGGGCGTTAGCGGGAAACAATGAGCAGTTCTTC.